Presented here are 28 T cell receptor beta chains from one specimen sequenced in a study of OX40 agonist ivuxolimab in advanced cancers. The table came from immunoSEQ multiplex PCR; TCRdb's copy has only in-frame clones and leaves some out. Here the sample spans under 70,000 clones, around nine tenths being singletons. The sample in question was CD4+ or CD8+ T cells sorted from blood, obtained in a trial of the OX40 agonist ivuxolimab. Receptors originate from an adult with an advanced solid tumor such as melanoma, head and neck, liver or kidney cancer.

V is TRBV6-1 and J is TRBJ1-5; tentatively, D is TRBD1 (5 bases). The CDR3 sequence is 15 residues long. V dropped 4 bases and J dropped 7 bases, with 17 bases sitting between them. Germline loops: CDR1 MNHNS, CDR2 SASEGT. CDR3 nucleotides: TGTGCCAGCAGTGTTTCGGGCCTTTCAGGGCAGCCCCAGCATTTT. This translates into CASSVSGLSGQPQHF.

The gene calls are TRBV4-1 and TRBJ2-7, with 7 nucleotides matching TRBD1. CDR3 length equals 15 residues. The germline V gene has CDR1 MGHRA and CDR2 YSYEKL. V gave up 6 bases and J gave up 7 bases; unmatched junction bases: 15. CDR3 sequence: CASRSDPGGTWEQYF. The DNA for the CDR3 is TGCGCCAGCAGATCAGACCCAGGGGGTACGTGGGAGCAGTACTTC.

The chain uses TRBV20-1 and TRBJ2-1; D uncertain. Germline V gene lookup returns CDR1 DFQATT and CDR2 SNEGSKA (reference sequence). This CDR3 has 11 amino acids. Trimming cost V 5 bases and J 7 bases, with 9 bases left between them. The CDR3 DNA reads TGCAGTGCTTTGAGTATTAATGAGCAGTTCTTC. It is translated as CSALSINEQFF.

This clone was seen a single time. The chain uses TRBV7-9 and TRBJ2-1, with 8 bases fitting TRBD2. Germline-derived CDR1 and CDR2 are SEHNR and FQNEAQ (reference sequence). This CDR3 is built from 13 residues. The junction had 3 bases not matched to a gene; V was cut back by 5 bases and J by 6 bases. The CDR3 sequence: CASSRSGSNEQFF. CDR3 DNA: TGTGCCAGCAGCCGGAGCGGGAGCAATGAGCAGTTCTTC.

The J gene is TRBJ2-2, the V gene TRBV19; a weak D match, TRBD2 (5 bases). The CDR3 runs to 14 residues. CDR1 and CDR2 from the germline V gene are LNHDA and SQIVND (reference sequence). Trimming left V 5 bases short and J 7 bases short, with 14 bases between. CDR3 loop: CASSPNGRVGELFF. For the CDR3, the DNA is TGTGCCAGTAGTCCCAATGGGCGGGTCGGGGAGCTGTTTTTT.

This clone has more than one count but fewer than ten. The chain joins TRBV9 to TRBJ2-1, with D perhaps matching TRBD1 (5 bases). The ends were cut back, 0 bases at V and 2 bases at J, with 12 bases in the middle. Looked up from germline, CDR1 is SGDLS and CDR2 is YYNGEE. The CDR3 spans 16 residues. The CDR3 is CASSVEGLGTYNEQFF. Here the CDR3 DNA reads TGTGCCAGCAGCGTAGAGGGGCTAGGGACCTACAATGAGCAGTTCTTC.

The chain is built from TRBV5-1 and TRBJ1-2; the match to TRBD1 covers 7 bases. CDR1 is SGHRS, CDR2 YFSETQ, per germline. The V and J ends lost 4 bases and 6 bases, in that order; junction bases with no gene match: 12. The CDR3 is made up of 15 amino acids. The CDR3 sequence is CASSPGQPLSHGYTF. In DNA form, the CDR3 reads TGCGCCAGCAGCCCGGGACAGCCCCTTAGCCATGGCTACACCTTC. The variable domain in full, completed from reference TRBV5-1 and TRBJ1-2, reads KAGVTQTPRYLIKTRGQQVTLSCSPISGHRSVSWYQQTPGQGLQFLFEYFSETQRNKGNFPGRFSGRQFSNSRSEMNVSTLELGDSALYLCASSPGQPLSHGYTFGSGTRLTVV.

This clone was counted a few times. CDR3 DNA: TGTGCCAGCAGTGACAGGAGCAATCAGCCCCAGCATTTT. Encoded protein: CASSDRSNQPQHF. The chain uses TRBV6-4 and TRBJ1-5; D not certain. The V gene lost 2 bases and the J gene lost 1 base, with 3 bases spanning the gap. The V gene's germline CDR1 is MRHNA and CDR2 SNTAGT. The CDR3 length is 13 residues.

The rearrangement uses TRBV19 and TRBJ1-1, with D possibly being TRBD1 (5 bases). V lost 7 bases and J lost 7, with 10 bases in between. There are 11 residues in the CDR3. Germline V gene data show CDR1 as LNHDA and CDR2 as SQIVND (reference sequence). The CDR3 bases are TGTGCCAGTATGGGGGGGGTTGAAGCTTTCTTT. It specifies CASMGGVEAFF.

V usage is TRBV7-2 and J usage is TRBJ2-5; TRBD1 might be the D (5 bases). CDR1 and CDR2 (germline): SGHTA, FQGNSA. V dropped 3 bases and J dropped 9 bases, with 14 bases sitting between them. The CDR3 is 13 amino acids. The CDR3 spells CASSFGQGRAQYF. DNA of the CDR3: TGTGCCAGCAGCTTCGGGCAGGGTCGGGCCCAGTACTTC.

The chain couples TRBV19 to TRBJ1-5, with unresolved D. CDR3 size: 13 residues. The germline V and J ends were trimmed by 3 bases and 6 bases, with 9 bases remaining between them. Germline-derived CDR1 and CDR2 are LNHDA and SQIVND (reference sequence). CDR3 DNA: TGTGCCAGTAGTATGGCTAGTGGTCAGCCCCAGCATTTT. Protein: CASSMASGQPQHF. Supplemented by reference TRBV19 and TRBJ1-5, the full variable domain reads DGGITQSPKYLFRKEGQNVTLSCEQNLNHDAMYWYRQDPGQGLRLIYYSQIVNDFQKGDIAEGYSVSREKKESFPLTVTSAQKNPTAFYLCASSMASGQPQHFGDGTRLSIL.

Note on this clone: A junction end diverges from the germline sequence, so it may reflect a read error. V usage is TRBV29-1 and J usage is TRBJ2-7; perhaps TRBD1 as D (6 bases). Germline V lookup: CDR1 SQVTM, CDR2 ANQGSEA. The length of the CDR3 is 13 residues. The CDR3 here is CSVEGQSSYEQYF. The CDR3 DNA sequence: TGCAGCGTGGAAGGACAGAGCTCCTACGAGCAGTACTTC.

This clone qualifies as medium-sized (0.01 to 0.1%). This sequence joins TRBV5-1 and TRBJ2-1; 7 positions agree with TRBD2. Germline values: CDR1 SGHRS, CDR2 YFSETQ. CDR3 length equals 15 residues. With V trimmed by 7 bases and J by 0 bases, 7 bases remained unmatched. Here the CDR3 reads CASGPGTNSYNEQFF. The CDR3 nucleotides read TGCGCCAGCGGCCCAGGGACTAACTCCTACAATGAGCAGTTCTTC. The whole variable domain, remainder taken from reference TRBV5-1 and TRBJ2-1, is KAGVTQTPRYLIKTRGQQVTLSCSPISGHRSVSWYQQTPGQGLQFLFEYFSETQRNKGNFPGRFSGRQFSNSRSEMNVSTLELGDSALYLCASGPGTNSYNEQFFGPGTRLTVL.

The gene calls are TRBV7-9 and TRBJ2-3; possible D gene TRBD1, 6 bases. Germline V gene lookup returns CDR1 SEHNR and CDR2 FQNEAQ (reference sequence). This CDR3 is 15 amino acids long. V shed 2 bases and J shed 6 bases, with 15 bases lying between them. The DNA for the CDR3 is TGTGCCAGCAGCTTAATATTTGGGGGCGACGATACGCAGTATTTT. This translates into CASSLIFGGDDTQYF.

CDR3 sequence: CASSRGTTNEKLFF. The CDR3, as DNA: TGTGCCAGCAGTCGGGGCACAACTAATGAAAAACTGTTTTTT. The rearrangement joins TRBV28 to TRBJ1-4; D might be TRBD1 (5 bases). With 5 bases removed from V and 0 bases from J, the gap between germline ends came to 7 bases. This CDR3 spans 14 amino acids. Germline V gene data show CDR1 as MDHEN and CDR2 as SYDVKM.

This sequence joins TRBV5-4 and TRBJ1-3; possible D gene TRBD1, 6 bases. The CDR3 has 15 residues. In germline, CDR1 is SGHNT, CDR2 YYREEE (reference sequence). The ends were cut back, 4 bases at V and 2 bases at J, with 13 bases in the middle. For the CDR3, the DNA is TGTGCCAGCAGCCAAGACACAGGGCCTGGAAACACCATATATTTT. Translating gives CASSQDTGPGNTIYF.

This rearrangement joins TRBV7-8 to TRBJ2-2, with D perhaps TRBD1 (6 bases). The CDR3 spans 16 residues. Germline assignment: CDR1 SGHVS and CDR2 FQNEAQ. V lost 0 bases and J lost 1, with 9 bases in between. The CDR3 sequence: CASSLAGAENTGELFF. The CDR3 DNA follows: TGTGCCAGCAGCTTAGCGGGGGCCGAGAACACCGGGGAGCTGTTTTTT.

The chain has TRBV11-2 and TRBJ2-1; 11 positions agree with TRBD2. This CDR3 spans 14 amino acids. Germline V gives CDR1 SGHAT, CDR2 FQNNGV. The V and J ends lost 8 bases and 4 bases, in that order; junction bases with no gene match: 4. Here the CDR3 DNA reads TGTGCCAGCCTTACTAGCGGGGGTTACAATGAGCAGTTCTTC. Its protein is CASLTSGGYNEQFF.

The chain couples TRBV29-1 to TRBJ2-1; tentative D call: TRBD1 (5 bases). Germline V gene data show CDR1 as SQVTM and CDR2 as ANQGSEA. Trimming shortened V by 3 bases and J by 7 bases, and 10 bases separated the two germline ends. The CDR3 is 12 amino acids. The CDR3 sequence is CSVDQGVNEQFF. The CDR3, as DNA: TGCAGCGTTGACCAGGGCGTTAATGAGCAGTTCTTC.

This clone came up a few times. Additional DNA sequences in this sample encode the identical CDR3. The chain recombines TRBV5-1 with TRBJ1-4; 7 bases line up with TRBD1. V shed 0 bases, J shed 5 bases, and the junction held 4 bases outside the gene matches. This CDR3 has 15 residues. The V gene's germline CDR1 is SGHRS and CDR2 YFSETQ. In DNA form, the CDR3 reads TGCGCCAGCAGCTTGGGGGGACAGCCGAATGAAAAACTGTTTTTT. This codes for CASSLGGQPNEKLFF.

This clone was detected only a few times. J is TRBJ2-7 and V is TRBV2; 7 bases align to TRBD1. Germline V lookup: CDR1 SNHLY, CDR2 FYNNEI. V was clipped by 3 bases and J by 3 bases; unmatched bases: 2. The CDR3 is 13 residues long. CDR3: CASSEDRFYEQYF. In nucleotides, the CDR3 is TGTGCCAGCAGTGAGGACAGGTTCTACGAGCAGTACTTC.

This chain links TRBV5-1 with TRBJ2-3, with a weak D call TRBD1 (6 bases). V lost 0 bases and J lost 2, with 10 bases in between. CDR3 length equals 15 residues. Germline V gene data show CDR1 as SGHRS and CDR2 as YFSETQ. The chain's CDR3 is CASSLADRFTDTQYF. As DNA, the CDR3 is TGCGCCAGCAGCTTGGCCGACAGGTTCACAGATACGCAGTATTTT.

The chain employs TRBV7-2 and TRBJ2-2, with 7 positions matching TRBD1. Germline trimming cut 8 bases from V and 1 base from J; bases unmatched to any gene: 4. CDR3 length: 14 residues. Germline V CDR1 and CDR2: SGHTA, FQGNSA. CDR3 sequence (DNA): TGTGCCAGCTCACAGGGGCAGAACACCGGGGAGCTGTTTTTT. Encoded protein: CASSQGQNTGELFF.

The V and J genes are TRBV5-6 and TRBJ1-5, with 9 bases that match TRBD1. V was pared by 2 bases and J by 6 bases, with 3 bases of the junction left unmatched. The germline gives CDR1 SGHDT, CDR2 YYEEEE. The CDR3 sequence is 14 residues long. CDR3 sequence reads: CASSFGTGSQPQHF. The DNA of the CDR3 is TGTGCCAGCAGCTTCGGGACAGGGAGTCAGCCCCAGCATTTT.

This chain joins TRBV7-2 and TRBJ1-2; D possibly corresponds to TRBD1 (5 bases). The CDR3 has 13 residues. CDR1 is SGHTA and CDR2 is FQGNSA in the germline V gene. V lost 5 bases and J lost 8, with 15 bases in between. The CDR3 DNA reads TGTGCCAGCAGCGCCGGGACGGTTTTGGGCTACACCTTC. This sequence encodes CASSAGTVLGYTF.

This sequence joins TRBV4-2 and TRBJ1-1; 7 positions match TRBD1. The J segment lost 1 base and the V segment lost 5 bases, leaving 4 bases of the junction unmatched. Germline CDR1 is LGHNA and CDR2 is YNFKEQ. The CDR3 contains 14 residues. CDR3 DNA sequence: TGTGCCAGCAGCTTTCGGACAGGGAACACTGAAGCTTTCTTT. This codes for CASSFRTGNTEAFF.

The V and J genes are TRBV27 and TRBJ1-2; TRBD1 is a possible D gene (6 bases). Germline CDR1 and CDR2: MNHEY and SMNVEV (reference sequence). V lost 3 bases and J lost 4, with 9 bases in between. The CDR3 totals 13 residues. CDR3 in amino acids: CASSFSDSYGYTF. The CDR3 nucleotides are TGTGCCAGCAGTTTCTCGGACAGCTATGGCTACACCTTC.

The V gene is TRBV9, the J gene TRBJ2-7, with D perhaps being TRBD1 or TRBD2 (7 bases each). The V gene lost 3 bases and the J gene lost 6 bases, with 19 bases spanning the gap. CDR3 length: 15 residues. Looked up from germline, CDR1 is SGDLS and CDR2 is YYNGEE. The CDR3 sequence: CASSATGGRGAEQYF. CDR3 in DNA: TGTGCCAGCAGCGCGACGGGAGGCAGGGGGGCCGAGCAGTACTTC. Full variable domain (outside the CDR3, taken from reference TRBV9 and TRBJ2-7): DSGVTQTPKHLITATGQRVTLRCSPRSGDLSVYWYQQSLDQGLQFLIQYYNGEERAKGNILERFSAQQFPDLHSELNLSSLELGDSALYFCASSATGGRGAEQYFGPGTRLTVT.